The next 18 T cell receptor beta chains were all read from a single sample in a study of OX40 agonist ivuxolimab in advanced cancers. Assay: immunoSEQ multiplex PCR; the TCRdb copy retains only in-frame clones and omits some. This sample has some 68,000 clones, with 75% to 90% found just once. The sample was CD4+ or CD8+ T cells sorted from blood, taken in a trial of the OX40 agonist ivuxolimab. These receptors originate from an adult with an advanced solid tumor such as melanoma, head and neck, liver or kidney cancer.

The DNA for the CDR3 is TGTGCCACCAGCAGAGTGGCTAGCGGGAACGATGAGCAGTTCTTC. Translating it yields CATSRVASGNDEQFF. This chain joins TRBV15 and TRBJ2-1; 9 bases map to TRBD2. Trimming at V came to 1 base and at J to 8 bases, leaving 6 bases not matched to a gene. In germline, CDR1 is LNHNV, CDR2 YYDKDF (reference sequence). The CDR3 contains 15 residues.

V and J are TRBV28 and TRBJ1-2; TRBD1 might be the D (5 bases). Germline assignment: CDR1 MDHEN and CDR2 SYDVKM. The CDR3 sequence is 14 residues long. Trimming removed 4 bases at V and 4 bases at J, with 13 bases between. The CDR3 loop is CASSYPGLSYGYTF. CDR3 nucleotides: TGTGCCAGCAGTTACCCGGGACTGAGCTATGGCTACACCTTC.

The J gene is TRBJ2-7, the V gene TRBV27; TRBD2 matches at 11 bases. CDR1 and CDR2 (germline): MNHEY, SMNVEV (reference sequence). The CDR3 runs to 18 residues. Germline trimming cut 0 bases from V and 4 bases from J; bases unmatched to any gene: 11. The CDR3 spells CASSLSRLAGGVSYEQYF. In DNA form, the CDR3 reads TGTGCCAGCAGTTTATCAAGGCTAGCGGGAGGAGTTTCATACGAGCAGTACTTC.

The J gene is TRBJ1-2, the V gene TRBV19; weak D call: TRBD1 (6 bases). Germline CDR1 is LNHDA and CDR2 is SQIVND (reference sequence). This CDR3 is 12 amino acids long. With 10 bases removed from V and 6 bases from J, the gap between germline ends came to 15 bases. CDR3 sequence (DNA): TGTGCCACCCGGGACATCTACCATGGCTACACCTTC. It specifies CATRDIYHGYTF.

V and J are TRBV7-3 and TRBJ2-1; no reliable D call. Germline lookup yields CDR1 SGHTA and CDR2 FQGTGA. The CDR3 length is 14 residues. V shed 5 bases and J shed 3 bases, with 11 bases lying between them. CDR3 region: CASSPRGLYNEQFF. Written as DNA, the CDR3 is TGTGCCAGCAGCCCCCGCGGCCTCTACAATGAGCAGTTCTTC.

V and J are TRBV9 and TRBJ2-3; no reliable D call. V shed 7 bases and J shed 2 bases, with 14 bases lying between them. Looked up from germline, CDR1 is SGDLS and CDR2 is YYNGEE. The CDR3 is made up of 14 amino acids. CDR3 nucleotide sequence: TGTGCCAGCGCCCCCGTTCCGTACACAGATACGCAGTATTTT. Residues: CASAPVPYTDTQYF.

The gene calls are TRBV2 and TRBJ2-5; D gene ambiguous. The ends were cut back, 3 bases at V and 6 bases at J, with 14 bases in the middle. The CDR3 has 14 amino acids. Germline CDR1 SNHLY, CDR2 FYNNEI. CDR3 nucleotides: TGTGCCAGCAGTGAGGAACTCGAATCGAAGACCCAGTACTTC. It encodes CASSEELESKTQYF.

V and J are TRBV28 and TRBJ2-7; 9 bases line up with TRBD1. CDR1 and CDR2 from the germline V gene are MDHEN and SYDVKM. The CDR3 totals 16 residues. The trim removed 3 bases at V and 0 bases at J, leaving 6 bases unmatched. CDR3 protein: CASSFYPQGASYEQYF. CDR3 DNA sequence: TGTGCCAGCAGTTTCTACCCACAGGGGGCCTCCTACGAGCAGTACTTC.

This clone showed up just a few times. This sample also contains other DNA sequences that code for the same CDR3. V usage is TRBV10-1 and J usage is TRBJ2-7, with 7 bases matching TRBD1. Germline V gene data show CDR1 as WNHNN and CDR2 as SYGVQD (reference sequence). V lost 3 bases to trimming and J lost 1 base; unmatched junction nucleotides: 3. The CDR3 covers 14 residues. The CDR3 protein is CASSDPGQSYEQYF. The CDR3 coding sequence is TGCGCCAGCAGTGATCCGGGACAGTCCTACGAGCAGTACTTC.

This sequence joins TRBV6-6 and TRBJ2-7; possible D gene TRBD1, 6 bases. V shed 8 bases and J shed 0 bases, with 17 bases lying between them. The CDR3 totals 15 residues. Germline loops: CDR1 MNHNY, CDR2 SVGAGI (reference sequence). The CDR3 DNA reads as TGTGCCAGCCAGGGGTATGGGGGTACCTCCTACGAGCAGTACTTC. Protein: CASQGYGGTSYEQYF.

The gene calls are TRBV19 and TRBJ1-1; TRBD1 is a possible D gene (5 bases). CDR1 and CDR2 from the germline V gene are LNHDA and SQIVND (reference sequence). CDR3 length: 13 amino acids. V lost 3 bases and J 7 bases, leaving 12 bases between the germline ends. The CDR3, as DNA: TGTGCCAGTAGTATCGGGACCGGGGATGAAGCTTTCTTT. It specifies CASSIGTGDEAFF.

This chain uses TRBV10-2 with TRBJ2-2, with D possibly called TRBD1 or TRBD2 (5 bases each). Germline values: CDR1 WSHSY, CDR2 SAAADI. V shed 7 bases and J shed 4 bases, with 10 bases lying between them. The CDR3 contains 13 residues. Here the CDR3 reads CASTRDPTGELFF. The CDR3 DNA sequence: TGCGCCAGCACTCGGGACCCCACCGGGGAGCTGTTTTTT.

This clone was observed a single time. V and J are TRBV11-1 and TRBJ2-1, with 12 bases matching TRBD2. Germline V gives CDR1 SGHAT, CDR2 FQDESV (reference sequence). CDR3 length: 16 amino acids. With 1 base clipped from V and 4 bases from J, the junction kept 2 bases outside the gene matches. The CDR3 sequence is CASSLDLAGGYNEQFF. CDR3 coding DNA: TGTGCCAGCAGCTTAGATCTAGCGGGGGGGTACAATGAGCAGTTCTTC. The whole variable domain, filled in from reference TRBV11-1 and TRBJ2-1, reads EAEVAQSPRYKITEKSQAVAFWCDPISGHATLYWYRQILGQGPELLVQFQDESVVDDSQLPKDRFSAERLKGVDSTLKIQPAELGDSAMYLCASSLDLAGGYNEQFFGPGTRLTVL.

CDR3 in DNA: TGTGCCAGCAGCCCAGGGACAGGGTCCAATCAGCCCCAGCATTTT. Translated: CASSPGTGSNQPQHF. The V call is TRBV7-2, the J call TRBJ1-5; 9 bases agree with TRBD1. This CDR3 has 15 residues. Germline CDR1 SGHTA, CDR2 FQGNSA. V shed 5 bases, J shed 3 bases, and the junction held 5 bases outside the gene matches.

The chain recombines TRBV4-2 with TRBJ2-3; D possibly corresponds to TRBD2 (7 bases). The CDR3 extends over 17 amino acids. The germline V gene has CDR1 LGHNA and CDR2 YNFKEQ. V lost 4 bases and J lost 3, with 20 bases in between. CDR3 coding DNA: TGTGCCAGCAGCCTCTTCGGGGGGCGGGGTGGGACAGATACGCAGTATTTT. Amino acid sequence: CASSLFGGRGGTDTQYF.

This clone was counted once. The V and J genes are TRBV7-6 and TRBJ1-3; no definite D call. This CDR3 region has 11 residues. From germline, CDR1 is SGHVS and CDR2 FNYEAQ. Trimming pared 3 bases from V and 3 bases from J, leaving 0 bases between. The CDR3 DNA reads TGTGCCAGCAGCTTTGGAAACACCATATATTTT. Its protein product is CASSFGNTIYF.

As to this clone: The junction departs from the called germline gene at one end, perhaps through a read error. This rearrangement joins TRBV9 to TRBJ1-5; 7 bases fit TRBD1. There are 17 residues in the CDR3. CDR1 and CDR2 (germline): SGDLS, YYNGEE. CDR3 protein: CASSAGPGTASNQPQHF. DNA of the CDR3: TGTGCCAGTAGCGCGGGCCCCGGGACAGCTAGCAATCAGCCCCAGCATTTT. The whole variable domain, filled in from reference TRBV9 and TRBJ1-5, reads DSGVTQTPKHLITATGQRVTLRCSPRSGDLSVYWYQQSLDQGLQFLIQYYNGEERAKGNILERFSAQQFPDLHSELNLSSLELGDSALYFCASSAGPGTASNQPQHFGDGTRLSIL.

Only one count was recorded for this clone. This rearrangement joins TRBV9 to TRBJ2-5; TRBD2 matches at 8 bases. The V gene's germline CDR1 is SGDLS and CDR2 YYNGEE. After removal of 3 bases from V and 3 bases from J, the junction contained 10 bases not matched to a gene. The CDR3 is 16 amino acids. The CDR3 DNA is TGTGCCAGCAGCGGGGGAGGCGGACTAGCAAAAGAGACCCAGTACTTC. Its protein product is CASSGGGGLAKETQYF.